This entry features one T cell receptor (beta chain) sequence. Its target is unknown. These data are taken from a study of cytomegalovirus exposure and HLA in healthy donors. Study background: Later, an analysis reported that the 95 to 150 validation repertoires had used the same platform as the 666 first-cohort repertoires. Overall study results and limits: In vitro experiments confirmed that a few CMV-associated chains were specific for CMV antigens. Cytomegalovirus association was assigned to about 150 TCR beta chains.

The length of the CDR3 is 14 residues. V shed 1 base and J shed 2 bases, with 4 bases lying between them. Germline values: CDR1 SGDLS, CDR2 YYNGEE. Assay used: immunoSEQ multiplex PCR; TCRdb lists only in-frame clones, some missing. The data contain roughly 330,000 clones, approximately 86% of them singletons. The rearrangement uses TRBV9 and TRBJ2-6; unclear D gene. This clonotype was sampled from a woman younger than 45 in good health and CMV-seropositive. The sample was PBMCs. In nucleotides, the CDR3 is TGTGCCAGCAGCGTAAAGGCTGGGGCCAACGTCCTGACTTTC. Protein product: CASSVKAGANVLTF.